Given below is one T cell receptor (beta chain) in context. The target antigen is unknown. The CDR3 runs 15 residues. Germline-derived CDR1 and CDR2 are GTSNPN and SVGIG (reference sequence). J was trimmed by 4 bases and V by 4 bases; bases with no gene match: 8. The data belong to a study of cytomegalovirus exposure and HLA in healthy donors. At sampling all donors were nominally healthy, likely with unrecorded immune exposures. General study findings and limits: Whilst most TCR sequences proved rare, a subset of public TCRs occurred across many donors.

Vbeta (60) and Jbeta (13) primers were used in the PCR. Repertoires were generated with immunoSEQ multiplex PCR, while TCRdb's copy carries only in-frame clones and drops some. The repertoire holds some 170,000 clones, with about 80% as singletons. Sequences were obtained from PBMCs. This TCR derives from a man aged 40-50 years in good health and CMV-seronegative. The V and J genes are TRBV30 and TRBJ2-5; 11 nucleotides align to TRBD1. The CDR3 nucleotides are TGTGCCTGGAACAACGAAGGGACAGGGGGAGAGACCCAGTACTTC. Protein: CAWNNEGTGGETQYF. The full variable domain, with the rest looked up from reference TRBV30 and TRBJ2-5, is SQTIHQWPATLVQPVGSPLSLECTVEGTSNPNLYWYRQAAGRGLQLLFYSVGIGQISSEVPQNLSASRPQDRQFILSSKKLLLSDSGFYLCAWNNEGTGGETQYFGPGTRLLVL.